This T cell receptor beta chain comes out of a study of blood T cell repertoires in COVID-19. Background on the study: The United States, Italy and Spain provided the acute and convalescent COVID-19 samples. T cells, B-cell-depleted T cells, or PBMCs supplied cDNA or gDNA.

With V trimmed by 5 bases and J by 6 bases, 5 bases remained unmatched. Germline V CDR1 and CDR2: MDHEN, SYDVKM. The length of the CDR3 is 13 residues. Original data processing: Scientists estimated how many nucleated cells there were by amplifying reference gene primers. The method was immunoSEQ multiplex PCR; TCRdb's version includes in-frame clones alone and lacks a portion of them. V and J calls and clone size are those listed in that table; D and trimming were worked out from the DNA. The table lists approximately 110,000 clones, roughly 85% of them singletons. J is TRBJ1-1 and V is TRBV28, with 8 bases matching TRBD1. The specimen was peripheral blood. The sequence came from a woman older than 75 with COVID-19, enrolled during active disease. CDR3 amino acids: CASSLTDRAEAFF. Written as DNA, the CDR3 is TGTGCCAGCAGTCTGACGGACAGGGCTGAAGCTTTCTTT.